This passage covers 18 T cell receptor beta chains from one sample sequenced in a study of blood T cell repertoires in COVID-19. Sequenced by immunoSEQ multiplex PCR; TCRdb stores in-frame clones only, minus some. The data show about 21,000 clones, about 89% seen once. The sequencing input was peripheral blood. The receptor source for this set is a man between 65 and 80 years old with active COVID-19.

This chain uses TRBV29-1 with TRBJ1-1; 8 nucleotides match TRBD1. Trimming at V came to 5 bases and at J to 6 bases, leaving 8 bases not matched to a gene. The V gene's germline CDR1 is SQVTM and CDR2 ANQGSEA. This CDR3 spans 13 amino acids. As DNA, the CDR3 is TGCAGCGTTCTTGACAGGGGAAATGCTGAAGCTTTCTTT. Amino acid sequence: CSVLDRGNAEAFF.

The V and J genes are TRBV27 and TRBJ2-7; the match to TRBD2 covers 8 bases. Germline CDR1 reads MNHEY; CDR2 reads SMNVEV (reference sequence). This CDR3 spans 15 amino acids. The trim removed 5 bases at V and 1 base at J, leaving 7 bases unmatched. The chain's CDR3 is CASSIAAGASYEQYF. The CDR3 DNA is TGTGCCAGCAGTATCGCAGCGGGGGCATCCTACGAGCAGTACTTC.

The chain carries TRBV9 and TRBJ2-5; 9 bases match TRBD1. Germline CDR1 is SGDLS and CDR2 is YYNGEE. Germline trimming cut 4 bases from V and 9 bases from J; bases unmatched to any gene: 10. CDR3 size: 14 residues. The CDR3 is CASSLGTGFTAQYF. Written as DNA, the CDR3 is TGTGCCAGCAGCCTCGGGACAGGGTTTACGGCCCAGTACTTC.

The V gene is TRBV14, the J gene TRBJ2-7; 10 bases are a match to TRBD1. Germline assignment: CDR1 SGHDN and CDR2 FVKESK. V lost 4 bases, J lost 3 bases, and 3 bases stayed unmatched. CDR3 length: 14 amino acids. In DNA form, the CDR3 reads TGTGCCAGCAGCCGGGACAGGGGAATCTACGAGCAGTACTTC. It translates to CASSRDRGIYEQYF.

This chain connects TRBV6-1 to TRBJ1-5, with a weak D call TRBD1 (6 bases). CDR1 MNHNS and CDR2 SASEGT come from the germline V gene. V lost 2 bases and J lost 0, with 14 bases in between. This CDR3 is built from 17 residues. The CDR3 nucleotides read TGTGCCAGCAGTGAATGGTTGGGGGCAGATAGCAATCAGCCCCAGCATTTT. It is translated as CASSEWLGADSNQPQHF.

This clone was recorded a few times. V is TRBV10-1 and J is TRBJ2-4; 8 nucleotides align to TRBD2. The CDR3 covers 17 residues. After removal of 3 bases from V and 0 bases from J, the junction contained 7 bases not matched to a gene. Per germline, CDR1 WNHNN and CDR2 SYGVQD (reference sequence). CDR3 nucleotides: TGCGCCAGCAGTGAATCGCGACTAGCGTTAGCCAAAAACATTCAGTACTTC. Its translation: CASSESRLALAKNIQYF.

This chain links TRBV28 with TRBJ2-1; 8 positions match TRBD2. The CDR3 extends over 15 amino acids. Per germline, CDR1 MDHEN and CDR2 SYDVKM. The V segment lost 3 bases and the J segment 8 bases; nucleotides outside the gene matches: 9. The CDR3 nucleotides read TGTGCCAGCAGTTTGACGGGGGGGACCCATCATGAGCAGTTCTTC. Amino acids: CASSLTGGTHHEQFF.

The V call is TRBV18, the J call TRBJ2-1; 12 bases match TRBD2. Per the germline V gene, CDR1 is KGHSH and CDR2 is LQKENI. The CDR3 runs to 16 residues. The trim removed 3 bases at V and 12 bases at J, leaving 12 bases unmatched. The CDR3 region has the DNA TGTGCCAGCTCACCCCCGGCGCTAGCGGGAGGGCAGGTGCAGTTCTTC. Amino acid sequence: CASSPPALAGGQVQFF.

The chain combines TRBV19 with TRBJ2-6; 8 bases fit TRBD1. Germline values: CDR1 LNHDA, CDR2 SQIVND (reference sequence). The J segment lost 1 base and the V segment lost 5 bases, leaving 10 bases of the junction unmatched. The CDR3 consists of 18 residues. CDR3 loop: CASSFRTGTSSGANVLTF. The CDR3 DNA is TGTGCCAGTAGTTTCAGGACAGGGACTTCGTCTGGGGCCAACGTCCTGACTTTC.

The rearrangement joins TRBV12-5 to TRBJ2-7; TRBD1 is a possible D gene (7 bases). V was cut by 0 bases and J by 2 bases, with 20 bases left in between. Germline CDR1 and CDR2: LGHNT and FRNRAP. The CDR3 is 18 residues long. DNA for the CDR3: TGTGCTAGTGGTTTGGTACGGGGGACAGCCTTTTCCCCCTACGAGCAGTACTTC. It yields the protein CASGLVRGTAFSPYEQYF.

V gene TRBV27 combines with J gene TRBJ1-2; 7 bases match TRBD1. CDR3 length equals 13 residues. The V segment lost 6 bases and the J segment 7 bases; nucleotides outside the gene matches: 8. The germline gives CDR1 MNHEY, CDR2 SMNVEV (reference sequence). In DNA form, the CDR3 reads TGTGCCAGCAGGCCTCATACAGGGGTTGGCTACACCTTC. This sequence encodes CASRPHTGVGYTF.

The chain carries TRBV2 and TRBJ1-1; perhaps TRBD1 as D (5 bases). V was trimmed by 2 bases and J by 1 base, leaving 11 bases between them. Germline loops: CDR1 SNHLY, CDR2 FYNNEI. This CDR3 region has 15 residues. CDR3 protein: CASSEFWGENTEAFF. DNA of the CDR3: TGTGCCAGCAGTGAATTCTGGGGGGAGAACACTGAAGCTTTCTTT. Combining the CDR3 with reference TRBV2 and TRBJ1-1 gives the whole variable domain EPEVTQTPSHQVTQMGQEVILRCVPISNHLYFYWYRQILGQKVEFLVSFYNNEISEKSEIFDDQFSVERPDGSNFTLKIRSTKLEDSAMYFCASSEFWGENTEAFFGQGTRLTVV.

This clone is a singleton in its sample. The CDR3 DNA follows: TGTGCCAGCAGCGCGGACTCGCAAGAGACCCAGTACTTC. This codes for CASSADSQETQYF. The rearrangement joins TRBV7-9 to TRBJ2-5; maybe TRBD2 (5 bases). V was trimmed by 5 bases and J by 2 bases, leaving 9 bases between them. CDR3 length: 13 amino acids. Per the germline V gene, CDR1 is SEHNR and CDR2 is FQNEAQ (reference sequence).

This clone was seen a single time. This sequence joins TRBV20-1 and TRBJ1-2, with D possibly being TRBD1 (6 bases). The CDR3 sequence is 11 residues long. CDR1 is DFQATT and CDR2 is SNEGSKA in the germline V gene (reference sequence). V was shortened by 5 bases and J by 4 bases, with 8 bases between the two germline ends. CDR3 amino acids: CSAYRVYGYTF. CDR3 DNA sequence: TGCAGTGCTTACAGGGTCTATGGCTACACCTTC.

CDR3 nucleotide sequence: TGTGCCTGTCAGACTAGCGGGGGGTGGGAGCAGTACTTC. Protein: CACQTSGGWEQYF. The chain has TRBV30 and TRBJ2-7, with 13 bases aligning to TRBD2. V shed 6 bases, J shed 7 bases, and the junction held 6 bases outside the gene matches. The V gene's germline CDR1 is GTSNPN and CDR2 SVGIG (reference sequence). The CDR3 extends over 13 amino acids.

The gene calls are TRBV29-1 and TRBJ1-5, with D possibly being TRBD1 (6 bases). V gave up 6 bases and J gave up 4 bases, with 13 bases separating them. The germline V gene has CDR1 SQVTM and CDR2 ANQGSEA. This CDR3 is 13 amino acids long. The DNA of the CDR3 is TGCAGCGTCCGGGACAATTATAATCAGCCCCAGCATTTT. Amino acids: CSVRDNYNQPQHF. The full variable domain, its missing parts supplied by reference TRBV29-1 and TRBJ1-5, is SAVISQKPSRDICQRGTSLTIQCQVDSQVTMMFWYRQQPGQSLTLIATANQGSEATYESGFVIDKFPISRPNLTFSTLTVSNMSPEDSSIYLCSVRDNYNQPQHFGDGTRLSIL.

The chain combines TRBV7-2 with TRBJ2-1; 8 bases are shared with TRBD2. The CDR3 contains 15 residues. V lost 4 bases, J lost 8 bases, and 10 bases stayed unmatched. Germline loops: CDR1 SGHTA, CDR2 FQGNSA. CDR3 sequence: CASSSAGLVFDEQFF. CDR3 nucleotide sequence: TGTGCCAGCAGCTCCGCGGGACTAGTTTTCGATGAGCAGTTCTTC.

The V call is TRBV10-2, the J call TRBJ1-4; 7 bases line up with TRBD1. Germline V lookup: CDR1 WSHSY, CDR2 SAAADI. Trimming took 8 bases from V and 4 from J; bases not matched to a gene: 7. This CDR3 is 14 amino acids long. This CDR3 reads CASRVAGGNEKLFF. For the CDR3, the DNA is TGCGCCAGCCGAGTGGCAGGGGGTAATGAAAAACTGTTTTTT.